This T cell receptor (beta chain) was sequenced during a study of CD8+CD57+ T cells in acquired aplastic anemia. Study overall: The average for DNA from sorted CD4+ and CD8+ cells was 3 to 4 ug. Study results and limitations: Shared by patients and controls, almost 30 CD8+ CDR3s were abundant in patients. Statistical testing detected no significant gap in CD8+ Simpson's diversity between patients and controls.

In its sample, this clonotype was seen a few times. The antigen is not known. Genomic DNA served as template for TCR beta VDJ and CDR3 profiling. One entry per CDR3 protein results from TCRdb running MiXCR on the reads. The profile shows roughly 120,000 distinct CDR3 sequences, approximately 50% of them singletons. By flow cytometry, patients selected for sequencing had shown an expansion of CD8+CD57+ cells. The diagnosis in all patients was severe acquired aplastic anemia. CDR1 and CDR2 from the germline V gene are SQVTM and ANQGSEA. V lost 3 bases and J lost 2, with 8 bases in between. CDR3 length equals 14 residues.

The source material was sorted CD4+, CD8+, or CD8+CD57+ T cells (not recorded which) from PBMCs. V gene TRBV29-1 combines with J gene TRBJ2-6; D gene ambiguous. This clonotype originated in a human donor with aplastic anemia. CDR3 sequence: CSVEHSTGANVLTF. For the CDR3, the DNA is TGCAGCGTTGAGCACAGTACTGGGGCCAACGTCCTGACTTTC.